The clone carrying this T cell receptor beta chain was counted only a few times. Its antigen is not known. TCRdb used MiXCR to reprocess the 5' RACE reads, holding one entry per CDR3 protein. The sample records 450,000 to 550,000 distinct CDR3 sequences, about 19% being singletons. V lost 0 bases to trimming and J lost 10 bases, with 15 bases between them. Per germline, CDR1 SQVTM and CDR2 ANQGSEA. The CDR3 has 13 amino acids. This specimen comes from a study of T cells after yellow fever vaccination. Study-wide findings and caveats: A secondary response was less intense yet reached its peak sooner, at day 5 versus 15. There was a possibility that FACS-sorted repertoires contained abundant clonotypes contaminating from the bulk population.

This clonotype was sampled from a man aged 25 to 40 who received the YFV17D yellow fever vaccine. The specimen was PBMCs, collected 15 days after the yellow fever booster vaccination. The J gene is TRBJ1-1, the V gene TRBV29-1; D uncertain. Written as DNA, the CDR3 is TGCAGCGTTGAAGATGCCCGACAAGCTGCAGCTTTCTTT. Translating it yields CSVEDARQAAAFF.